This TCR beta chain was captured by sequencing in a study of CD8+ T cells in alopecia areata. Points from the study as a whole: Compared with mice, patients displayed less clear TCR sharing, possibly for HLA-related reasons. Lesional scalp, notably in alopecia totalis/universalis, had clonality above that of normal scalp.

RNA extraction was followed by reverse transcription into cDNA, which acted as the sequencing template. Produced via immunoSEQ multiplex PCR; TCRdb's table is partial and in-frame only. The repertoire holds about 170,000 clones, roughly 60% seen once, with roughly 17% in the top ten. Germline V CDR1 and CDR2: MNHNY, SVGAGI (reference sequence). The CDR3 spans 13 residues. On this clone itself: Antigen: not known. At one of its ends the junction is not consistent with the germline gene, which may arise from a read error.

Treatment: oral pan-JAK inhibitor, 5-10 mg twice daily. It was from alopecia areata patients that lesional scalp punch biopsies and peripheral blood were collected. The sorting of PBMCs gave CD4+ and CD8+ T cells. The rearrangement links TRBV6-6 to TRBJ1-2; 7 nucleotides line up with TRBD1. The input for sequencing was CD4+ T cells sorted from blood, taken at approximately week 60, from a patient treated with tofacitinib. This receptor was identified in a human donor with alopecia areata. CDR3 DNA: TGTGCCTGCAGATCGGACAGGAACTATGGCTACACCTTC. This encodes CACRSDRNYGYTF.